The present entry profiles one TCR beta chain with its context. Germline CDR1 is LNHNV and CDR2 is YYDKDF (reference sequence). This CDR3 contains 16 residues. Unmatched junction bases numbered 8, after V lost 4 bases and J lost 2 bases. Reverse transcription of 0.5 to 1 ug RNA was carried out with random hexamers. TCR beta CDR3 was amplified by immunoSEQ covering 54 Vbeta and 13 Jbeta. From the immunoSEQ multiplex PCR reads, TCRdb called clonotypes with MiXCR, one entry per CDR3 protein. The sample shows some 160,000 distinct CDR3 sequences, around 95% of them seen only once. The CD8+ and CD4+ T cells were isolated magnetically using a negative isolation approach, whereas the TEMRA cells were enriched by FACS. The data stem from a study of CD8 T cells in Susac syndrome.

The chain employs TRBV15 and TRBJ2-1; TRBD1 matches at 7 bases. This sequence originates from a human donor with multiple sclerosis. The sequenced material came from CD8+ T cells from PBMCs. CDR3 protein: CATSKYTGATYNEQFF. For the CDR3, the DNA is TGTGCCACCAGCAAATATACAGGGGCTACCTACAATGAGCAGTTCTTC.